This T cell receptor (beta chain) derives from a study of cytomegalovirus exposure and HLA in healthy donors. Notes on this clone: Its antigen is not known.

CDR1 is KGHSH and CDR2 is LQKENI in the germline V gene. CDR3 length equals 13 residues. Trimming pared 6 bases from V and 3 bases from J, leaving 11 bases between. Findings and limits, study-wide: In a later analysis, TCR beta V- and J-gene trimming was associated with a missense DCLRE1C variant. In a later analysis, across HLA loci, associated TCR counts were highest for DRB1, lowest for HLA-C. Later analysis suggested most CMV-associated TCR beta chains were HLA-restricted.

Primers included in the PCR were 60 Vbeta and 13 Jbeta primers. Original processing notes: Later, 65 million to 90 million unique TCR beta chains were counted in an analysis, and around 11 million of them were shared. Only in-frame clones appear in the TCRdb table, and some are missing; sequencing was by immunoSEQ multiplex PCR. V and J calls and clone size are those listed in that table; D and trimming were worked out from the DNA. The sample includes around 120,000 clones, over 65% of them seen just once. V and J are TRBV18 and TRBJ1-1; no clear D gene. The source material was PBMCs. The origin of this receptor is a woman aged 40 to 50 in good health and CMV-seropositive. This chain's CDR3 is CASSPGRDTEAFF. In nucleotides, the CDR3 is TGTGCCAGCTCTCCGGGGAGGGACACTGAAGCTTTCTTT.